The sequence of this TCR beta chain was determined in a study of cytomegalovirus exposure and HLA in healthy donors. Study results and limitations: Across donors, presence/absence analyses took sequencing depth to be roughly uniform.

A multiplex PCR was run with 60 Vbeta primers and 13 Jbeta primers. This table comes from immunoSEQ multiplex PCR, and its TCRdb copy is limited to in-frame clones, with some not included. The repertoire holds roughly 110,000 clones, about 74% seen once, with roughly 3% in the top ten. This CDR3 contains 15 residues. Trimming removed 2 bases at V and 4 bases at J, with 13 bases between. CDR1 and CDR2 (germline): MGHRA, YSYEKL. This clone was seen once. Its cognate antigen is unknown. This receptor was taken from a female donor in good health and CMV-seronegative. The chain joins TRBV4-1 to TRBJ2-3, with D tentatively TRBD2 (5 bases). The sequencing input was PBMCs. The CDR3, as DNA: TGCGCCAGCAGCCAAACCAGTCCTAGCCCAGATACGCAGTATTTT. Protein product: CASSQTSPSPDTQYF.